This T cell receptor (beta chain) came from a study of OX40 agonist ivuxolimab in advanced cancers. In the study overall: Three patients responded partially, comprising one with hepatocellular carcinoma and two with cutaneous melanoma.

Profiling relied on immunoSEQ multiplex PCR, and the TCRdb table lists in-frame clones only, not all of them. The sample lists more than 75,000 clones; 88% were seen once. Trimming took 4 bases from V and 5 from J; bases not matched to a gene: 9. This CDR3 comprises 16 residues. In germline, CDR1 is MGHRA, CDR2 YSYEKL. The chain carries TRBV4-1 and TRBJ1-4; 8 bases are shared with TRBD1. Specimen: CD4+ or CD8+ T cells sorted from blood, collected in a trial of the OX40 agonist ivuxolimab. This sequence was found in an adult with an advanced solid tumor such as melanoma, head and neck, liver or kidney cancer. CDR3: CASSRGQGLPNEKLFF. The CDR3 DNA is TGCGCCAGCAGCCGAGGACAGGGCTTACCCAATGAAAAACTGTTTTTT.